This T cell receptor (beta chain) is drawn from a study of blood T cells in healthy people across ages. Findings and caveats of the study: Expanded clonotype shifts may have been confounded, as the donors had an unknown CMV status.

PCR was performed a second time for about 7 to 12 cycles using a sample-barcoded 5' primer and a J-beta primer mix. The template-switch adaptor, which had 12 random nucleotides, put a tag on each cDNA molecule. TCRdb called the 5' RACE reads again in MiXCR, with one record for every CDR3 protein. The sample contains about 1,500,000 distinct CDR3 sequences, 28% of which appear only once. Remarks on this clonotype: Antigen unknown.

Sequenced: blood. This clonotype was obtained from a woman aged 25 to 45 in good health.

The CDR3 nucleotides read TGTGCCAGCAGCGCGCTACGAGGGGGGTCCCTAACTAACTATGGCTACACCTTC. It codes for CASSALRGGSLTNYGYTF. The chain has TRBV9 and TRBJ1-2; weak D call: TRBD1 (6 bases). The germline V gene has CDR1 SGDLS and CDR2 YYNGEE. Trimming took 3 bases from V and 0 from J, leaving 21 bases between them. There are 18 residues in the CDR3.